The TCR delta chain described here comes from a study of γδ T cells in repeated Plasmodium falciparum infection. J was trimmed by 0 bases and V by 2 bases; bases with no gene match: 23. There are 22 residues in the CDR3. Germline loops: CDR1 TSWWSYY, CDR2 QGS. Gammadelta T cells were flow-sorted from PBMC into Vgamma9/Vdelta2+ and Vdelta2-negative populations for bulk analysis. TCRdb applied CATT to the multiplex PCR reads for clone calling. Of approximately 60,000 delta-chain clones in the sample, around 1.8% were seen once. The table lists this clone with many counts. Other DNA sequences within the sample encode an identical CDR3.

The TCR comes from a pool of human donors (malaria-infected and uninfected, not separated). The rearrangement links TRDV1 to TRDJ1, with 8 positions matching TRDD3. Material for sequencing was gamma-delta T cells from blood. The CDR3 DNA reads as TGTGCTCTTGGGGAAGGTGTTACCCGGGGCCGACTGGGGGCTCCGTACACCGATAAACTCATCTTT. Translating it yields CALGEGVTRGRLGAPYTDKLIF.